This TCR beta chain was captured by sequencing in a study of cytomegalovirus exposure and HLA in healthy donors. In this sample, this clone turned up a few times. What it binds is not known. Data came from immunoSEQ multiplex PCR; TCRdb stores just in-frame clones and leaves some out. The table includes about 240,000 clones, 85% to 90% detected once. Study-level results: Specificity of a few CMV-associated chains for CMV antigens was verified in vitro. Investigators reported around 150 TCR beta chains as tied to cytomegalovirus.

Between the trimmed V and J ends, which lost 5 bases and 3 bases, there was a span of 14 bases. Germline V gene data show CDR1 as SGHTA and CDR2 as FQGNSA. This CDR3 has 15 amino acids. The J gene is TRBJ1-3, the V gene TRBV7-2; D not certain. Sequenced material: PBMCs. This clonotype was obtained from a man between 18 and 29 years old in good health and CMV-seronegative. CDR3 region: CASSPSPTGGNTIYF. The CDR3 DNA reads as TGTGCCAGCAGCCCCTCACCGACGGGTGGAAACACCATATATTTT. Supplemented by reference TRBV7-2 and TRBJ1-3, the full variable domain reads GAGVSQSPSNKVTEKGKDVELRCDPISGHTALYWYRQSLGQGLEFLIYFQGNSAPDKSGLPSDRFSAERTGGSVSTLTIQRTQQEDSAVYLCASSPSPTGGNTIYFGEGSWLTVV.